This record covers a single T cell receptor beta chain. Its matching antigen is unknown. Deep was the level at which the assay was run. This table comes from immunoSEQ multiplex PCR, and its TCRdb copy is limited to in-frame clones, with some not included. The table includes approximately 710,000 clones, roughly 88% detected once. This entry is derived from a study of shared clonotypes between healthy human individuals. Turning to the study itself: Per-donor plates numbered three CD4 naive, three CD4 memory, two CD8 naive and one CD8 memory. Study-wide results and limits: Larger estimated richness was generally seen in naive subsets than in memory subsets.

CDR3 length equals 15 residues. The V end lost 1 base, the J end lost 2 bases, and 10 bases lay between the germline ends. CDR1 SGHRS and CDR2 YFSETQ come from the germline V gene. The TCR comes from a man aged 18 to 29 in good health. Some clones in this sample may be carry-over from other donors' samples. Sequencing input: memory CD8+ T cells from PBMCs. The subset is: CD45RO+ cells pooled with CCR7-negative TemRA cells. The chain carries TRBV5-1 and TRBJ2-1; TRBD2 might be the D (5 bases). The CDR3 nucleotides are TGCGCCAGCAGCTTGATCGGCGGGCCCTACAATGAGCAGTTCTTC. The encoded protein is CASSLIGGPYNEQFF.